Presented here are 20 T cell receptor beta chains from one specimen sequenced in a study of blood T cells in healthy people across ages. The authors ran a second PCR of about 6 to 12 cycles using a sample-barcoded 5' primer and a J-beta primer mix. TCRdb re-called the 5' RACE reads through MiXCR, storing one row per CDR3 protein. The sample carries over 950,000 distinct CDR3 sequences, under 40% recorded once. The sample was blood. These receptors were obtained from a young man in good health.

V is TRBV27 and J is TRBJ2-6, with D hard to call. Per the germline V gene, CDR1 is MNHEY and CDR2 is SMNVEV (reference sequence). The CDR3 loop spans 15 amino acids. The germline V and J ends were trimmed by 1 base and 2 bases, with 6 bases remaining between them. CDR3 in DNA: TGTGCCAGCAGTTTATACCGACCTGGGGCCAACGTCCTGACTTTC. This sequence encodes CASSLYRPGANVLTF. The full variable domain, rest sourced from reference TRBV27 and TRBJ2-6, is EAQVTQNPRYLITVTGKKLTVTCSQNMNHEYMSWYRQDPGLGLRQIYYSMNVEVTDKGDVPEGYKVSRKEKRNFPLILESPSPNQTSLYFCASSLYRPGANVLTFGAGSRLTVL.

There are a few counts of this clonotype. The chain uses TRBV5-1 and TRBJ2-2; D is unclear. The CDR3 is made up of 14 amino acids. The V end lost 1 base, the J end lost 3 bases, and 7 bases lay between the germline ends. The germline V gene encodes CDR1 SGHRS and CDR2 YFSETQ. CDR3 residues: CASSLNTDTGELFF. CDR3 bases: TGCGCCAGCAGCTTGAATACAGACACCGGGGAGCTGTTTTTT.

In its sample, this clonotype was seen a few times. The chain links TRBV21-1 to TRBJ2-3; TRBD2 was called by the table and not checked on the DNA. TRBV21-1 is a pseudogene. This CDR3 is 16 amino acids long. CDR3: CASSTRGTLGPDTQYF. The CDR3 region has the DNA TGTGCCAGCAGCACCCGCGGGACTCTGGGGCCAGATACGCAGTATTTT.

A note on this clonotype: The junction departs from the called germline gene at one end, perhaps through a read error. V is TRBV9 and J is TRBJ1-2; possibly TRBD1 for D (6 bases). The germline V gene has CDR1 SGDLS and CDR2 YYNGEE. The CDR3 loop spans 17 amino acids. The CDR3 bases are TGTGCCAGAAGCGTAGACCCCCAGACAGGAAACCCCTATGGCTACACCTTC. Translation gives CARSVDPQTGNPYGYTF.

This chain connects TRBV20-1 to TRBJ2-5; D uncertain. The CDR3 consists of 12 residues. Germline CDR1 DFQATT, CDR2 SNEGSKA (reference sequence). V was shortened by 0 bases and J by 11 bases, with 13 bases between the two germline ends. The chain's CDR3 is CSAREGLNEQYF. Written as DNA, the CDR3 is TGCAGTGCTAGAGAGGGTCTCAATGAGCAGTACTTC.

This clonotype was found many times. The chain joins TRBV12-3 or TRBV12-4 to TRBJ2-3, with unresolved D. V lost 6 bases and J 5 bases, leaving 9 bases between the germline ends. This CDR3 comprises 12 residues. In nucleotides, the CDR3 is TGTGCCAGCAGCCCTCGAGGAGATACGCAGTATTTT. Translating it yields CASSPRGDTQYF.

This sequence joins TRBV12-3 or TRBV12-4 and TRBJ1-4, with D tentatively TRBD1 (6 bases). V was trimmed by 2 bases and J by 7 bases, leaving 14 bases between them. The CDR3 has 15 residues. CDR3 sequence reads: CASSLQAGAGEKLFF. The CDR3 nucleotides are TGTGCCAGCAGTTTACAAGCAGGGGCTGGTGAAAAACTGTTTTTT.

Only a few counts were recorded for this clonotype. J is TRBJ2-7 and V is TRBV9, with TRBD1 matching over 7 bases. V lost 1 base to trimming and J lost 2 bases; unmatched junction nucleotides: 6. The CDR3 length is 15 residues. The germline CDR1 and CDR2 sequences are SGDLS and YYNGEE. The CDR3 coding sequence is TGTGCCAGCAGCGTAACGTCAGGGGGAACCTACGAGCAGTACTTC. This codes for CASSVTSGGTYEQYF.

V gene TRBV2 combines with J gene TRBJ1-6, with no clear D. CDR3 size: 14 residues. In germline, CDR1 is SNHLY, CDR2 FYNNEI. The ends were cut back, 4 bases at V and 10 bases at J, with 14 bases in the middle. The CDR3 sequence: CASSADDNSSPLHF. The CDR3 DNA reads as TGTGCCAGCAGTGCGGACGACAATTCATCACCCCTCCACTTT.

The chain couples TRBV29-1 to TRBJ2-3, with D tentatively TRBD2 (5 bases). CDR3 length: 13 amino acids. The V gene lost 5 bases and the J gene lost 4 bases, with 13 bases spanning the gap. Germline V CDR1 and CDR2: SQVTM, ANQGSEA. The CDR3 DNA reads as TGCAGCGTTCGACGGGATTTGGCAGATACGCAGTATTTT. The encoded protein is CSVRRDLADTQYF.

V gene TRBV6-6 combines with J gene TRBJ1-3, with TRBD1 as a possible D gene (6 bases). V was cut by 1 base and J by 4 bases, with 11 bases left in between. The CDR3 has 15 amino acids. Looked up from germline, CDR1 is MNHNY and CDR2 is SVGAGI (reference sequence). CDR3 sequence reads: CASSYYRDIGNTIYF. Here the CDR3 DNA reads TGTGCCAGCAGTTACTACCGGGACATCGGAAACACCATATATTTT.

This clonotype was seen a handful of times. CDR3 nucleotides: TGTGCCAGCAGCCGCTTCTCTGGAAACACCATATATTTT. Its translation is CASSRFSGNTIYF. J is TRBJ1-3 and V is TRBV6-5; D call uncertain. CDR1 and CDR2 from the germline V gene are MNHEY and SVGAGI. Trimming took 6 bases from V and 0 from J, leaving 6 bases between them. The CDR3 loop spans 13 amino acids.

The rearrangement uses TRBV29-1 and TRBJ1-1, with D perhaps TRBD1 (6 bases). Between the trimmed V and J ends, which lost 1 base and 1 base, there was a span of 10 bases. Germline V CDR1 and CDR2: SQVTM, ANQGSEA. The CDR3 loop spans 14 amino acids. CDR3 nucleotide sequence: TGCAGCGTTGAAGTGGGGGACAAGAACACTGAAGCTTTCTTT. This encodes CSVEVGDKNTEAFF.

This clonotype appeared once. The chain employs TRBV7-2 and TRBJ1-5; D remains unclear. Trimming removed 1 base at V and 7 bases at J, with 14 bases between. The V gene's germline CDR1 is SGHTA and CDR2 FQGNSA. The CDR3 contains 15 residues. The CDR3 nucleotides are TGTGCCAGCAGCTTAGTTAACGGGATGGGGCAGCCCCAGCATTTT. As protein: CASSLVNGMGQPQHF.

Note on this clonotype: The germline gene is not matched at one end of the junction; a read error may be the cause. This sequence joins TRBV12-3 or TRBV12-4 and TRBJ1-2, with 9 positions matching TRBD1. The CDR3 contains 13 residues. CDR3 in amino acids: CASSPQGAQGYSF. CDR3 sequence (DNA): TGTGCCAGCAGTCCACAGGGGGCGCAGGGCTACTCCTTC.

The chain combines TRBV2 with TRBJ1-2; 7 bases align to TRBD1. Germline V CDR1 and CDR2: SNHLY, FYNNEI. The CDR3 runs 14 residues. V was pared by 4 bases and J by 5 bases, with 7 bases of the junction left unmatched. CDR3 nucleotides: TGTGCCAGCAGTGGGGACAGCCCAAAGTATGGCTACACCTTC. Translation gives CASSGDSPKYGYTF.

This rearrangement joins TRBV3-1 to TRBJ2-3, with 8 bases lining up with TRBD2. Germline lookup yields CDR1 LGHDT and CDR2 YNNKEL (reference sequence). The CDR3 has 16 residues. V dropped 6 bases and J dropped 5; count of bases not matched to a gene: 13. The CDR3 region has the DNA TGTGCCAGCAGTGTTAGCGGGGCCCGCCGAGGAGATACGCAGTATTTT. Translation gives CASSVSGARRGDTQYF.

The chain has TRBV3-1 and TRBJ2-5, with D perhaps assigned TRBD1 or TRBD2 (5 bases each). V lost 0 bases, J lost 11 bases, and 22 bases lay in between. Germline CDR1 is LGHDT and CDR2 is YNNKEL (reference sequence). CDR3 length equals 16 residues. In DNA, the CDR3 is TGTGCCAGCAGCCAAGATAAGAGGGGCAAGGTCGAAGAGCAGTACTTC. Residues: CASSQDKRGKVEEQYF.

This clonotype was detected a few times. This sequence joins TRBV5-1 and TRBJ2-1; 7 positions match TRBD1. The CDR3 loop spans 13 amino acids. V dropped 4 bases and J dropped 5; count of bases not matched to a gene: 3. Germline V CDR1 and CDR2: SGHRS, YFSETQ. As DNA, the CDR3 is TGCGCCAGCAGCATAGGGACAGACAATGAGCAGTTCTTC. Translating it yields CASSIGTDNEQFF.

This clonotype was seen once. V gene TRBV3-1 combines with J gene TRBJ1-1, with 7 positions matching TRBD1. The CDR3 length is 18 residues. With 1 base clipped from V and 1 base from J, the junction kept 12 bases outside the gene matches. CDR1 and CDR2 from the germline V gene are LGHDT and YNNKEL (reference sequence). The CDR3 is CASSQVIPRGDRNTEAFF. The DNA of the CDR3 is TGTGCCAGCAGCCAAGTTATCCCCCGCGGGGACAGGAACACTGAAGCTTTCTTT.